A single sample is the source of the 7 T cell receptor beta chains below, sequenced in a study of cytomegalovirus exposure and HLA in healthy donors. 60 Vbeta and 13 Jbeta primers were used in PCR. Libraries were prepared by immunoSEQ multiplex PCR; TCRdb keeps only in-frame clonotypes and omits some of them. The sample lists about 130,000 clones, roughly 70% occurring once. What was sequenced was PBMCs. These receptors all stem from a man under 40 in good health and CMV-seronegative.

The rearrangement joins TRBV4-1 to TRBJ2-7; D may be TRBD2 (6 bases). The germline V gene has CDR1 MGHRA and CDR2 YSYEKL. V was shortened by 0 bases and J by 2 bases, with 8 bases between the two germline ends. CDR3 length equals 14 residues. The CDR3 region has the DNA TGCGCCAGCAGCCAAGACGGCGGGACCTACGAGCAGTACTTC. Translating gives CASSQDGGTYEQYF.

V and J are TRBV2 and TRBJ2-5; D possibly corresponds to TRBD2 (6 bases). Germline lookup yields CDR1 SNHLY and CDR2 FYNNEI. This CDR3 has 15 residues. The V and J ends lost 7 bases and 2 bases respectively, with 17 bases between them. CDR3 protein: CASKPSGHTQETQYF. DNA for the CDR3: TGTGCCAGCAAGCCCAGCGGGCATACTCAAGAGACCCAGTACTTC.

V is TRBV19 and J is TRBJ1-5; perhaps TRBD1 as D (6 bases). Germline CDR1 LNHDA, CDR2 SQIVND (reference sequence). The CDR3 length is 16 residues. Deletions cut 2 bases from V and 3 bases from J, with 14 bases between. The CDR3 here is CASSIRDTFPNQPQHF. Written as DNA, the CDR3 is TGTGCCAGTAGTATACGGGACACCTTTCCCAATCAGCCCCAGCATTTT.

This chain joins TRBV6-1 and TRBJ2-3; tentatively, D is TRBD2 (6 bases). The V gene lost 5 bases and the J gene lost 2 bases, with 11 bases spanning the gap. From germline, CDR1 is MNHNS and CDR2 SASEGT. This CDR3 is 14 amino acids long. The CDR3 reads CASSLSGPTDTQYF. In DNA form, the CDR3 reads TGTGCCAGCAGTCTTAGCGGACCCACAGATACGCAGTATTTT.

The V and J genes are TRBV5-4 and TRBJ2-3; TRBD2 aligns across 13 bases. Looked up from germline, CDR1 is SGHNT and CDR2 is YYREEE (reference sequence). With V trimmed by 4 bases and J by 3 bases, 5 bases remained unmatched. CDR3 length equals 16 residues. CDR3: CASSEGTSGITDTQYF. The CDR3 DNA is TGTGCCAGCAGCGAAGGGACTAGCGGGATAACAGATACGCAGTATTTT.

V usage is TRBV5-1 and J usage is TRBJ2-2; 7 bases fit TRBD1. V trimming: 0 bases; J trimming: 4 bases; junction bases outside the gene matches: 6. Per germline, CDR1 SGHRS and CDR2 YFSETQ. CDR3 length equals 16 residues. CDR3 in amino acids: CASSLASTGPTGELFF. CDR3 sequence (DNA): TGCGCCAGCAGCTTGGCATCGACAGGGCCCACCGGGGAGCTGTTTTTT.

The J gene is TRBJ2-7, the V gene TRBV28; 11 nucleotides agree with TRBD1. Germline V gene sequence: CDR1 MDHEN, CDR2 SYDVKM. V was pared by 8 bases and J by 5 bases, with 8 bases of the junction left unmatched. The CDR3 extends over 14 amino acids. CDR3 coding DNA: TGTGCCAGCCTGGACAGGGGGCGGACCCACGAGCAGTACTTC. This encodes CASLDRGRTHEQYF.